This note documents a single TCR beta chain sequence. The data were taken from a study of T-cell memory formation after mild COVID-19. TCRdb fed the 5' RACE reads into MiXCR, producing one record per CDR3 protein. The table records more than 200,000 distinct CDR3 sequences, roughly 15% of them present only once. The CDR3 spans 14 residues. Germline V lookup: CDR1 SGHTA, CDR2 FQGNSA. Trimming took off 2 bases at V and 6 bases at J, with 13 bases between the two ends. Sequencing input: PBMCs or a T cell subset sorted from them (not recorded which). This chain joins TRBV7-2 and TRBJ1-2, with D maybe TRBD1 (6 bases). The origin of this receptor is a man aged 18 to 29 who had mild COVID-19 (a few samples of this study predate the infection). Cell type and time point are not known. The CDR3 nucleotides read TGTGCCAGCAGCTTATACGGGCAGGGGCATGGCTACACCTTC. It is translated as CASSLYGQGHGYTF. Supplemented by reference TRBV7-2 and TRBJ1-2, the full variable domain reads GAGVSQSPSNKVTEKGKDVELRCDPISGHTALYWYRQSLGQGLEFLIYFQGNSAPDKSGLPSDRFSAERTGGSVSTLTIQRTQQEDSAVYLCASSLYGQGHGYTFGSGTRLTVV.